Presented here are 20 T cell receptor beta chains from one specimen sequenced in a study of human thymus T cells. Data came from immunoSEQ multiplex PCR; TCRdb stores just in-frame clones and leaves some out. This sample yields 55,000 to 70,000 clones, of which about 93% are seen a single time; approximately 6% belongs to the top ten. Source material: blood. All receptors derive from a boy less than two years old with a congenital heart defect but otherwise immunologically healthy.

The chain employs TRBV7-9 and TRBJ1-2; 7 nucleotides line up with TRBD1. The CDR3 is 14 residues long. Germline V gene sequence: CDR1 SEHNR, CDR2 FQNEAQ (reference sequence). The V gene end was trimmed by 6 bases and the J gene end by 4 bases; junction bases not matched to a gene: 8. Written as DNA, the CDR3 is TGTGCCAGCAGTTTCACCGGGACAGTCTATGGCTACACCTTC. It translates to CASSFTGTVYGYTF.

The rearrangement joins TRBV21-1 to TRBJ1-1; TRBD1, as called in the table, went unchecked against the DNA. TRBV21-1 is described as a pseudogene. The CDR3 loop spans 14 amino acids. CDR3 region: CASSKAGQNTEAFF. CDR3 DNA: TGTGCCAGCAGCAAAGCGGGACAGAACACTGAAGCTTTCTTT.

This sequence joins TRBV6-1 and TRBJ2-1, with D unclear. CDR3 length: 14 residues. Between the trimmed V and J ends, which lost 2 bases and 6 bases, there was a span of 11 bases. Germline V lookup: CDR1 MNHNS, CDR2 SASEGT. CDR3 sequence reads: CASSETPVGNEQFF. The CDR3, as DNA: TGTGCCAGCAGTGAAACCCCCGTCGGCAATGAGCAGTTCTTC.

This clone has only a few counts. J is TRBJ1-1 and V is TRBV7-9; D call uncertain. The V end was cut by 1 base, the J end by 1 base, with 4 bases between. The length of the CDR3 is 13 residues. Germline CDR1 SEHNR, CDR2 FQNEAQ (reference sequence). The CDR3: CASSLDRNTEAFF. CDR3 nucleotides: TGTGCCAGCAGCTTAGACAGGAACACTGAAGCTTTCTTT.

DNA of the CDR3: TGTGCCAGCAGTTACTCGACAGGGACCTACGAGCAGTACTTC. Its translation is CASSYSTGTYEQYF. The chain is built from TRBV6-6 and TRBJ2-7, with TRBD1 matching 7 bases. The germline CDR1 and CDR2 sequences are MNHNY and SVGAGI (reference sequence). Losses at the gene ends were 0 bases for V and 2 bases for J; bases not matched to a gene: 1. This CDR3 contains 14 residues.

The chain carries TRBV6-5 and TRBJ1-6; no definite D call. Trimming cost V 0 bases and J 9 bases, with 15 bases left between them. Germline lookup yields CDR1 MNHEY and CDR2 SVGAGI. The CDR3 totals 16 residues. In DNA form, the CDR3 reads TGTGCCAGCAGTTACTCGCCCTTGGGGATAGGTTCACCCCTCCACTTT. It specifies CASSYSPLGIGSPLHF.

This sequence joins TRBV9 and TRBJ2-5; 7 bases agree with TRBD2. CDR3 size: 14 residues. Germline lookup yields CDR1 SGDLS and CDR2 YYNGEE. The V gene end was trimmed by 0 bases and the J gene end by 4 bases; junction bases not matched to a gene: 3. For the CDR3, the DNA is TGTGCCAGCAGCGTAGGGGCGGGAGCAGAGACCCAGTACTTC. Its protein product is CASSVGAGAETQYF.

Of note for this clone: Sequence at one end of the junction differs from germline and may be a read error. The V and J genes are TRBV28 and TRBJ2-5; unclear D gene. CDR3 length: 8 amino acids. The germline gives CDR1 MDHEN, CDR2 SYDVKM. The DNA for the CDR3 is TGTGCCAGCAGTTTCAATCACTTC. It codes for CASSFNHF. Full variable domain (rest looked up from reference TRBV28 and TRBJ2-5): DVKVTQSSRYLVKRTGEKVFLECVQDMDHENMFWYRQDPGLGLRLIYFSYDVKMKEKGDIPEGYSVSREKKERFSLILESASTNQTSMYLCASSFNHFGPGTRLLVL.

This clone was picked up one time. The chain carries TRBV28 and TRBJ1-5, with 7 bases matching TRBD1. J gave up 5 bases and V 5 bases, and 0 bases lay outside the gene matches. CDR1 MDHEN and CDR2 SYDVKM come from the germline V gene. The CDR3 runs to 12 residues. As DNA, the CDR3 is TGTGCCAGCAGTCAGGGGGATCAGCCCCAGCATTTT. This gives the protein CASSQGDQPQHF.

This clone has only one observation. The chain is built from TRBV28 and TRBJ2-5, with D perhaps matching TRBD2 (7 bases). From germline, CDR1 is MDHEN and CDR2 SYDVKM. The germline V and J ends were trimmed by 5 bases and 7 bases, with 20 bases remaining between them. The CDR3 spans 15 residues. CDR3 bases: TGTGCCAGCAGTCCCGACGGGGGGCCGTTAGGGACCCAGTACTTC. As protein: CASSPDGGPLGTQYF.

V usage is TRBV6-1 and J usage is TRBJ2-7; TRBD1 agrees at 10 bases. The CDR3 is 14 amino acids. CDR1 and CDR2 (germline): MNHNS, SASEGT. V trimming: 5 bases; J trimming: 4 bases; junction bases outside the gene matches: 5. The CDR3 DNA reads TGTGCCAGCAGTACCCGACAGGGGGCTTACGAGCAGTACTTC. This encodes CASSTRQGAYEQYF.

This chain connects TRBV6-1 to TRBJ1-2; TRBD1 might be the D (6 bases). CDR3 size: 17 residues. Germline lookup yields CDR1 MNHNS and CDR2 SASEGT. V was trimmed by 4 bases and J by 0 bases, leaving 18 bases between them. DNA for the CDR3: TGTGCCAGCAGTGCTAAAGGGGGGCCTTACCCTAACTATGGCTACACCTTC. It codes for CASSAKGGPYPNYGYTF.

This chain uses TRBV5-8 with TRBJ2-7, with TRBD2 identical over 7 bases. The CDR3 is made up of 15 amino acids. V lost 3 bases to trimming and J lost 1 base; unmatched junction nucleotides: 7. CDR1 is SGHTS and CDR2 is YDEGEE in the germline V gene. The CDR3 spells CASSYSTSLSYEQYF. Written as DNA, the CDR3 is TGTGCCAGCAGCTACTCGACTAGCCTATCCTACGAGCAGTACTTC.

The V and J genes are TRBV27 and TRBJ2-7, with a weak D call TRBD2 (5 bases). From germline, CDR1 is MNHEY and CDR2 SMNVEV (reference sequence). V lost 2 bases, J lost 5 bases, and 25 bases lay in between. There are 18 residues in the CDR3. The CDR3 DNA sequence: TGTGCCAGCAGTTTAACATCAGGTCCAGTTCGGTCTAGCCACGAGCAGTACTTC. As protein: CASSLTSGPVRSSHEQYF.

This chain uses TRBV5-4 with TRBJ2-3; possibly TRBD2 for D (5 bases). The ends were cut back, 5 bases at V and 5 bases at J, with 15 bases in the middle. This CDR3 region has 14 residues. Germline CDR1 and CDR2: SGHNT and YYREEE (reference sequence). The CDR3 loop is CASSPTGLEDTQYF. CDR3 sequence (DNA): TGTGCCAGCAGTCCTACCGGACTGGAAGATACGCAGTATTTT.

The rearrangement links TRBV5-1 to TRBJ2-1, with a tentative D call TRBD1 (6 bases). The germline gives CDR1 SGHRS, CDR2 YFSETQ. The CDR3 length is 14 residues. Trimming took 1 base from V and 10 from J, leaving 15 bases between them. CDR3 sequence: CASSLRDTESEQFF. The CDR3 DNA reads as TGCGCCAGCAGCTTGCGGGACACGGAGTCGGAGCAGTTCTTC. Complete variable domain (other parts from reference TRBV5-1 and TRBJ2-1): KAGVTQTPRYLIKTRGQQVTLSCSPISGHRSVSWYQQTPGQGLQFLFEYFSETQRNKGNFPGRFSGRQFSNSRSEMNVSTLELGDSALYLCASSLRDTESEQFFGPGTRLTVL.

V usage is TRBV5-4 and J usage is TRBJ2-7, with D perhaps TRBD1 or TRBD2 (5 bases each). Germline V lookup: CDR1 SGHNT, CDR2 YYREEE (reference sequence). CDR3 length equals 15 residues. Between the trimmed V and J ends, which lost 5 bases and 2 bases, there was a span of 17 bases. The CDR3 here is CASSGTGTETYEQYF. CDR3 sequence (DNA): TGTGCCAGCAGTGGGACCGGGACGGAAACCTACGAGCAGTACTTC.

This chain uses TRBV7-8 with TRBJ2-2; D gene unclear. CDR3 size: 16 residues. The germline CDR1 and CDR2 sequences are SGHVS and FQNEAQ. Trimming removed 1 base at V and 1 base at J, with 10 bases between. The CDR3 loop is CASSLGAPQNTGELFF. The CDR3 DNA reads TGTGCCAGCAGCTTAGGGGCCCCACAGAACACCGGGGAGCTGTTTTTT. Supplemented by reference TRBV7-8 and TRBJ2-2, the full variable domain reads GAGVSQSPRYKVAKRGQDVALRCDPISGHVSLFWYQQALGQGPEFLTYFQNEAQLDKSGLPSDRFFAERPEGSVSTLKIQRTQQEDSAVYLCASSLGAPQNTGELFFGEGSRLTVL.

The chain couples TRBV4-3 to TRBJ2-1, with 7 bases that match TRBD1. The CDR3 extends over 13 amino acids. Germline trimming cut 1 base from V and 6 bases from J; bases unmatched to any gene: 0. Germline CDR1 and CDR2: LGHNA and YSLEER. This CDR3 is CASSQAGGNEQFF. DNA for the CDR3: TGCGCCAGCAGCCAAGCAGGGGGCAATGAGCAGTTCTTC.

V gene TRBV5-4 combines with J gene TRBJ1-2; weak D call: TRBD1 (6 bases). Looked up from germline, CDR1 is SGHNT and CDR2 is YYREEE (reference sequence). This CDR3 contains 16 residues. Deletions cut 4 bases from V and 6 bases from J, with 22 bases between. CDR3 DNA: TGTGCCAGCAGCCAAAAAAACCTTGGGGGCGGTAATGGCTACACCTTC. It specifies CASSQKNLGGGNGYTF.